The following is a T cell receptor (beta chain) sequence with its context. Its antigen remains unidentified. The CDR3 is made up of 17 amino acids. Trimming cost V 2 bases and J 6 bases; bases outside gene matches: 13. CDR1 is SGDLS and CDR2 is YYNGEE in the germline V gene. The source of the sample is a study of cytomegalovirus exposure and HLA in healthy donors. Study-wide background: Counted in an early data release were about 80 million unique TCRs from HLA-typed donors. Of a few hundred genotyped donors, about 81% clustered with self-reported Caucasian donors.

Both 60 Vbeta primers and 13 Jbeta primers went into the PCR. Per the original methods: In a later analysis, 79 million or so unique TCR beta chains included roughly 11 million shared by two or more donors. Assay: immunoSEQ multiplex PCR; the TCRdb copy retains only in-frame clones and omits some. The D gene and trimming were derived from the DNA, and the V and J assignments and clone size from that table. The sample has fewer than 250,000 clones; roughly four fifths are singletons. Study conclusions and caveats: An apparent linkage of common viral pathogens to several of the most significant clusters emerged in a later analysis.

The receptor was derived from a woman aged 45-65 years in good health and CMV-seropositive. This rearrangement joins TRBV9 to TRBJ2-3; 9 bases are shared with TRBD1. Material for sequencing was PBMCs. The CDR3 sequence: CASSVNSGTGILDTQYF. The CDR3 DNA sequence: TGTGCCAGCAGCGTTAATTCCGGGACAGGGATTCTGGATACGCAGTATTTT.